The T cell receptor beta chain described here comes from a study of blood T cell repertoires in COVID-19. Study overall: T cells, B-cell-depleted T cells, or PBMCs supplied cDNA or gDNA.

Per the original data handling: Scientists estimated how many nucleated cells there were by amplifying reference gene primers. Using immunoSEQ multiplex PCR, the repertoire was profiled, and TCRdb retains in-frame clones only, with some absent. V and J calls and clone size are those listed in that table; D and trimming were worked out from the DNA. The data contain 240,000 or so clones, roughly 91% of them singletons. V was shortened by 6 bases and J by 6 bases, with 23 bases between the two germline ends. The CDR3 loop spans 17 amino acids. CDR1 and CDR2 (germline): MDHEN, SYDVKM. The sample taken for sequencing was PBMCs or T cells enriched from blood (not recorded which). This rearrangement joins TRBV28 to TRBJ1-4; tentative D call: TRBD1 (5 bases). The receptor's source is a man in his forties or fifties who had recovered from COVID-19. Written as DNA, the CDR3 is TGTGCCAGCAGCCCAAGGTTTGGGCGGGACGGGTATGAAAAACTGTTTTTT. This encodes CASSPRFGRDGYEKLFF. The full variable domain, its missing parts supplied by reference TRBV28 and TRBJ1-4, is DVKVTQSSRYLVKRTGEKVFLECVQDMDHENMFWYRQDPGLGLRLIYFSYDVKMKEKGDIPEGYSVSREKKERFSLILESASTNQTSMYLCASSPRFGRDGYEKLFFGSGTQLSVL.